The present entry profiles one T cell receptor beta chain with its context. The entry originates in a study of control samples from healthy donors and cancer patients. The CDR3 sequence is 13 residues long. The V gene's germline CDR1 is SGHDT and CDR2 YYEEEE. Trimming shortened V by 5 bases and J by 7 bases, and 10 bases separated the two germline ends. The table came from immunoSEQ multiplex PCR; TCRdb's copy has only in-frame clones and leaves some out. Of roughly 80,000 clones detected, roughly 84% appear once; the ten largest clones hold around 6%. The sequenced material came from blood. The chain joins TRBV5-6 to TRBJ2-6; a possible D gene is TRBD1 (5 bases). This TCR came from a woman in her 50s in good health. The CDR3: CASRGLLANVLTF. CDR3 nucleotide sequence: TGTGCCAGCAGGGGGCTTCTAGCCAACGTCCTGACTTTC.